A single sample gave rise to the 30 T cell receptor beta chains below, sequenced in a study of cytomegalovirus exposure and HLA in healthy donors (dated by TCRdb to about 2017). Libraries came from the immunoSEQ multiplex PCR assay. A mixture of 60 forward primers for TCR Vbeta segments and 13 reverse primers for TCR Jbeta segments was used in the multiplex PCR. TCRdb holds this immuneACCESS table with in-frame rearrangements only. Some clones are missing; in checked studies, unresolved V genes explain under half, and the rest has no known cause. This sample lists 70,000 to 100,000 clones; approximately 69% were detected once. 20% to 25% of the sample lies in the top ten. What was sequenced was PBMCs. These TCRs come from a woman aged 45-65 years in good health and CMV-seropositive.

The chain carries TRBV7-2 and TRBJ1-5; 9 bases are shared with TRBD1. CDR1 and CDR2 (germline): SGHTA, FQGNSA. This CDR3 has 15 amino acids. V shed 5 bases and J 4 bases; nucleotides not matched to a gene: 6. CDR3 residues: CASSVRTGENQPQHF. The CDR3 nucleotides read TGTGCCAGCAGCGTTCGGACAGGGGAAAATCAGCCCCAGCATTTT. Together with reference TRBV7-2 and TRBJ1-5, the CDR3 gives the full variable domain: GAGVSQSPSNKVTEKGKDVELRCDPISGHTALYWYRQSLGQGLEFLIYFQGNSAPDKSGLPSDRFSAERTGGSVSTLTIQRTQQEDSAVYLCASSVRTGENQPQHFGDGTRLSIL.

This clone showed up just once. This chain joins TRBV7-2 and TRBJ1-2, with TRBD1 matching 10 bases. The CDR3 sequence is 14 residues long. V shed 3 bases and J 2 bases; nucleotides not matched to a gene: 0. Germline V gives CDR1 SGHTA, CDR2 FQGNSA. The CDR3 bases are TGTGCCAGCAGCTTGGGACAGGGGAACTATGGCTACACCTTC. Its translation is CASSLGQGNYGYTF.

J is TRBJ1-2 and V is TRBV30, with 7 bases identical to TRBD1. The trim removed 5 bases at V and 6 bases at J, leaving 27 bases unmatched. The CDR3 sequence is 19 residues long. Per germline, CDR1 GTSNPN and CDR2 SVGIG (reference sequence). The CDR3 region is CAWEGSPTVLGGAKDGYTF. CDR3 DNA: TGTGCCTGGGAGGGATCCCCTACAGTGTTAGGGGGCGCGAAGGATGGCTACACCTTC.

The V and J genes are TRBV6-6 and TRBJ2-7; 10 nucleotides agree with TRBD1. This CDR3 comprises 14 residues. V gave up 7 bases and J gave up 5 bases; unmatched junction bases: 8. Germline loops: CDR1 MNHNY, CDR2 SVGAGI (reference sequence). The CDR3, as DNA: TGTGCCAGCATTGACCGACAGGGGGCGAACGAGCAGTACTTC. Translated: CASIDRQGANEQYF.

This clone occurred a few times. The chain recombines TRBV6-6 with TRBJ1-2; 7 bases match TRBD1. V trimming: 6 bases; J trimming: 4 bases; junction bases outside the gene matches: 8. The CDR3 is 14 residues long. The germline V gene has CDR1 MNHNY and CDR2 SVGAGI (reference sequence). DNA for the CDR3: TGTGCCAGCAGAACAGGGGAAATGGTCTATGGCTACACCTTC. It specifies CASRTGEMVYGYTF.

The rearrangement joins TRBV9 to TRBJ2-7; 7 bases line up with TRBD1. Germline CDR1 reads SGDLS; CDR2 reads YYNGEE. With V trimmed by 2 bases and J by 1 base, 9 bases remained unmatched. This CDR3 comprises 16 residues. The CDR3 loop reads CASSVGTGTVSYEQYF. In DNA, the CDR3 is TGTGCCAGCAGCGTTGGCACCGGGACAGTTTCCTACGAGCAGTACTTC.

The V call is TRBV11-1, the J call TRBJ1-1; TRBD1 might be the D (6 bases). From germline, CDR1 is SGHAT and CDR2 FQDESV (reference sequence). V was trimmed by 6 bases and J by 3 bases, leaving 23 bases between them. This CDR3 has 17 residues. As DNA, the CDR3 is TGTGCCAGCAGACTATCTCCAGTTGACCAGGGGCACACTGAAGCTTTCTTT. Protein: CASRLSPVDQGHTEAFF.

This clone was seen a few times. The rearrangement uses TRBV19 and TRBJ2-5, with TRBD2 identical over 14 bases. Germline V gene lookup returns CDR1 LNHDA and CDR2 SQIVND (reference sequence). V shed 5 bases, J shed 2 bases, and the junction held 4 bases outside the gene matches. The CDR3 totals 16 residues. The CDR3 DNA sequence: TGTGCCAGTAGTGCCGGACTAGCGGGGGGTCAAGAGACCCAGTACTTC. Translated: CASSAGLAGGQETQYF.

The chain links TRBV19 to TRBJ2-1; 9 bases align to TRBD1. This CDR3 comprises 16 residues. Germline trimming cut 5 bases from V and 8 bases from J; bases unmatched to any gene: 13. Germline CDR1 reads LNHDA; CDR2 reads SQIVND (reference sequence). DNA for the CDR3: TGTGCCAGTAGTCCGTCCCGGGACAGGGTCAGGGATGAGCAGTTCTTC. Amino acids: CASSPSRDRVRDEQFF.

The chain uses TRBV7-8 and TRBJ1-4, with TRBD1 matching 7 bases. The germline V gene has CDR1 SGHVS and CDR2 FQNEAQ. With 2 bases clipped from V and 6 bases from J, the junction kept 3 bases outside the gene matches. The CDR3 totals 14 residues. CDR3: CASSLRGQDEKLFF. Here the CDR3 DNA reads TGTGCCAGCAGCTTAAGGGGGCAAGATGAAAAACTGTTTTTT.

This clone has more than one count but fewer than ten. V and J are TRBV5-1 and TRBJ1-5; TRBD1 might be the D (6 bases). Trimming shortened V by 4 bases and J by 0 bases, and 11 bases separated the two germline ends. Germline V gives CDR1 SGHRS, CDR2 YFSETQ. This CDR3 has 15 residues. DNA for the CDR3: TGCGCCAGCAGCCAAACAGGGATTAGCAATCAGCCCCAGCATTTT. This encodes CASSQTGISNQPQHF.

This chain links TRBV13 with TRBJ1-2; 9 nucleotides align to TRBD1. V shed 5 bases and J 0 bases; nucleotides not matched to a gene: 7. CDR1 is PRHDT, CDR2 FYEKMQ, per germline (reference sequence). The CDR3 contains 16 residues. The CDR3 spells CASSPRDRVANYGYTF. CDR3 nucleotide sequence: TGTGCCAGCAGCCCCCGGGACAGGGTAGCTAACTATGGCTACACCTTC. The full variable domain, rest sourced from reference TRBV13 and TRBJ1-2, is AAGVIQSPRHLIKEKRETATLKCYPIPRHDTVYWYQQGPGQDPQFLISFYEKMQSDKGSIPDRFSAQQFSDYHSELNMSSLELGDSALYFCASSPRDRVANYGYTFGSGTRLTVV.

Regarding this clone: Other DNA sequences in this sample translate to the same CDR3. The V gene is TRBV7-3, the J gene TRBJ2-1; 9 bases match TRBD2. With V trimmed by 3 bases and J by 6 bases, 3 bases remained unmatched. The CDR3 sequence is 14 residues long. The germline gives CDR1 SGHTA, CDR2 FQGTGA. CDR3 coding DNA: TGTGCCAGCAGCTTTAGCGGGGGAGGCAATGAGCAGTTCTTC. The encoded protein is CASSFSGGGNEQFF.

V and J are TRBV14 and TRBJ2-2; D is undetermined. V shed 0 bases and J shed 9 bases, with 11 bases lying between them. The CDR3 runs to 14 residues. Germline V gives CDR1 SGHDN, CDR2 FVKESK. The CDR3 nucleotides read TGTGCCAGCAGCCAAGAGTCGAGGTTCCGGGAGCTGTTTTTT. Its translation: CASSQESRFRELFF.

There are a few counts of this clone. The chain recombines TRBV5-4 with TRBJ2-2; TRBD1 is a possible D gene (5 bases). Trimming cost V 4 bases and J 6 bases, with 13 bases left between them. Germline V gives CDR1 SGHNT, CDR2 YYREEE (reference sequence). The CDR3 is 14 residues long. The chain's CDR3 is CASSPSQAAGELFF. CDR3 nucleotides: TGTGCCAGCAGCCCGTCACAGGCGGCCGGGGAGCTGTTTTTT. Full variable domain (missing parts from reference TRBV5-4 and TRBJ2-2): ETGVTQSPTHLIKTRGQQVTLRCSSQSGHNTVSWYQQALGQGPQFIFQYYREEENGRGNFPPRFSGLQFPNYSSELNVNALELDDSALYLCASSPSQAAGELFFGEGSRLTVL.

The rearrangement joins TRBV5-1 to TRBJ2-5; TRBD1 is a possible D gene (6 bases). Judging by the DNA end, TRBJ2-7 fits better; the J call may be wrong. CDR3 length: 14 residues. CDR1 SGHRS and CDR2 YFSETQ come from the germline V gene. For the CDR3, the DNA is TGCGCCAGCAGCCCGGGGACAAATGACTACGAGCAGTACTTC. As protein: CASSPGTNDYEQYF.

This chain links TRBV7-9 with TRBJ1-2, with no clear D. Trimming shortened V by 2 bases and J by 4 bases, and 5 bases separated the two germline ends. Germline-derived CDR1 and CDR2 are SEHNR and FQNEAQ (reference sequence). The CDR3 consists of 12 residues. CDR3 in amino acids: CASSLMSYGYTF. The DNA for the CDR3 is TGTGCCAGCAGCTTAATGAGCTATGGCTACACCTTC.

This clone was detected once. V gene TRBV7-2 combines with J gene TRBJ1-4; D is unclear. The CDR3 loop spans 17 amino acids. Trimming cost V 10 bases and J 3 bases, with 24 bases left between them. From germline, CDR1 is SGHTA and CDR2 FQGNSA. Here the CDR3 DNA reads TGTGCCACCAGAAGACGAGGCGGGGAGGCGGCTAATGAAAAACTGTTTTTT. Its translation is CATRRRGGEAANEKLFF.

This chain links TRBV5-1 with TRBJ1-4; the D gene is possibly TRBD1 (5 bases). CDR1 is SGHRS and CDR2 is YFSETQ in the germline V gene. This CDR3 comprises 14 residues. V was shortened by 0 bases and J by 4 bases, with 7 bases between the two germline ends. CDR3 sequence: CASSLGQLNEKLFF. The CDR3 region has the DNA TGCGCCAGCAGCTTGGGACAGCTTAATGAAAAACTGTTTTTT.

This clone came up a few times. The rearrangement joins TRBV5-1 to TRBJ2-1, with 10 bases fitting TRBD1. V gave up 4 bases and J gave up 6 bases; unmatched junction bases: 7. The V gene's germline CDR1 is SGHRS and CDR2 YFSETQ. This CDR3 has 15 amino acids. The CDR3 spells CASSLGQGTRNEQFF. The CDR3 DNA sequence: TGCGCCAGCAGCCTGGGACAGGGGACCCGCAATGAGCAGTTCTTC.

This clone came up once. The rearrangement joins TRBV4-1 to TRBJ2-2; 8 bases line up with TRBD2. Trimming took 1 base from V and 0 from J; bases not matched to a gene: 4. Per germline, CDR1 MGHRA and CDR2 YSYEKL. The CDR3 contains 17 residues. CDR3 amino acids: CASSQGAGGSNTGELFF. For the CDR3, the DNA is TGCGCCAGCAGCCAAGGCGCGGGGGGCTCGAACACCGGGGAGCTGTTTTTT.

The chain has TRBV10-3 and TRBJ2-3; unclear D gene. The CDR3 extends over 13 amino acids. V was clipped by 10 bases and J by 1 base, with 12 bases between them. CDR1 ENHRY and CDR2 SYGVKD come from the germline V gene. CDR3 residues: CATSEPGTDTQYF. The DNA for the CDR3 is TGTGCCACTTCGGAGCCGGGCACAGATACGCAGTATTTT.

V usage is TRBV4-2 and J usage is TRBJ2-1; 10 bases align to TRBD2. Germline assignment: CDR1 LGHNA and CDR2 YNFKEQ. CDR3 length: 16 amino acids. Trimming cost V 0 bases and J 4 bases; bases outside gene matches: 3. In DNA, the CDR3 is TGTGCCAGCAGCCAAGATGCGACTAGCGGGTACAATGAGCAGTTCTTC. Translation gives CASSQDATSGYNEQFF.

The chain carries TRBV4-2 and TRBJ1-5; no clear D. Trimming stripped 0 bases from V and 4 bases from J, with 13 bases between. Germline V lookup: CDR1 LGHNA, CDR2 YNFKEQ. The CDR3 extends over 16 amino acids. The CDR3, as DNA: TGTGCCAGCAGCCAAGAGGCGGCGGCCGTGAATCAGCCCCAGCATTTT. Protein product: CASSQEAAAVNQPQHF.

In DNA form, the CDR3 reads TGTGCCTGGAGGGACAGTCCGAACACCGGGGAGCTGTTTTTT. Encoded protein: CAWRDSPNTGELFF. The genes are TRBV30 and TRBJ2-2, with D perhaps TRBD1 (6 bases). Trimming left V 3 bases short and J 0 bases short, with 8 bases between. The CDR3 totals 14 residues. CDR1 and CDR2 from the germline V gene are GTSNPN and SVGIG (reference sequence).

In nucleotides, the CDR3 is TGTGCCAGTAGTATCGGGCGGGGGGGCACAGATACGCAGTATTTT. It codes for CASSIGRGGTDTQYF. The chain couples TRBV19 to TRBJ2-3; 8 bases match TRBD2. J gave up 1 base and V 3 bases, and 3 bases lay outside the gene matches. Germline loops: CDR1 LNHDA, CDR2 SQIVND (reference sequence). The CDR3 runs to 15 residues. Complete variable domain (other parts from reference TRBV19 and TRBJ2-3): DGGITQSPKYLFRKEGQNVTLSCEQNLNHDAMYWYRQDPGQGLRLIYYSQIVNDFQKGDIAEGYSVSREKKESFPLTVTSAQKNPTAFYLCASSIGRGGTDTQYFGPGTRLTVL.

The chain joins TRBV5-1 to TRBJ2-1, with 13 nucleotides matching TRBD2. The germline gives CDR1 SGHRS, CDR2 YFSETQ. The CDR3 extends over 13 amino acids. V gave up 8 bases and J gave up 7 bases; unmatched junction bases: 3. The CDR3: CASTSGGANEQFF. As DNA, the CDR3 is TGCGCCAGTACTAGCGGGGGGGCGAATGAGCAGTTCTTC.

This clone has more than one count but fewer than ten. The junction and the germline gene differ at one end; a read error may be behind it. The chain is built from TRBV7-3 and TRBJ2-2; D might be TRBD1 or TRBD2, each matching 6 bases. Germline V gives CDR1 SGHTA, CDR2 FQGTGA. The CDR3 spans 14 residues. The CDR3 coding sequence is TGTGCCAGCAGCCTAACAGGGAGGACCGGGGAGCTGTTTTTT. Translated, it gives CASSLTGRTGELFF.

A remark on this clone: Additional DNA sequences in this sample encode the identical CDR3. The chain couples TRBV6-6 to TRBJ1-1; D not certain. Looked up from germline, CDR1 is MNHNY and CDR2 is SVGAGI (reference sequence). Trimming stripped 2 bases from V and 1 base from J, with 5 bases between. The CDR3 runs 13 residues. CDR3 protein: CASSYGPNTEAFF. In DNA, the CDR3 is TGTGCCAGCAGTTACGGCCCGAACACTGAAGCTTTCTTT.

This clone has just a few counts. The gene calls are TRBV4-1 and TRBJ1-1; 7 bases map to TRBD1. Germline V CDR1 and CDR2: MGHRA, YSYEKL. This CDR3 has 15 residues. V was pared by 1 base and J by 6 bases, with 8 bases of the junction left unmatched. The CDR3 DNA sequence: TGCGCCAGCAGCCAAGTGGGGCAGGGGGAGGCTGAAGCTTTCTTT. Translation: CASSQVGQGEAEAFF.